This T cell receptor beta chain is drawn from a study of Graves' ophthalmopathy and Graves' hyperthyroidism. The CDR3 has 14 amino acids. V gave up 5 bases and J gave up 5 bases, with 15 bases separating them. This clonotype was seen repeatedly, ten times or more. Its antigen is not known. As the template, RNA transcripts were used to amplify TCR beta CDR3 regions. First-round RT-PCR relied on HTBI primers, and a second-round multiplex PCR came next. TCRdb reprocessed the multiplex PCR reads with MiXCR, giving one entry per CDR3 protein. The table lists more than 300,000 distinct CDR3 sequences, about 18% of them singletons. Overall study results and limits: Blood contained most expanded thyroid clonotypes exceeding 0.001 frequency.

The TCR was taken from an adult woman with stable Graves' hyperthyroidism. Sequenced material: peripheral blood. V is TRBV12-3 or TRBV12-4 and J is TRBJ2-5; D might be TRBD2 (6 bases). The CDR3 spells CASSPRGGEETQYF. The CDR3 DNA reads as TGTGCCAGCAGTCCTCGGGGAGGTGAGGAGACCCAGTACTTC.